This T cell receptor beta chain was obtained from a study of blood T cell repertoires in COVID-19. Seattle's cohort entered during active infection and was followed longitudinally. Sequenced by immunoSEQ multiplex PCR; TCRdb stores in-frame clones only, minus some. The sample yields about 180,000 clones, 80% to 85% seen once. Sequenced sample: peripheral blood. This TCR derives from a woman aged 80 or over with COVID-19, enrolled during active disease.

For the CDR3, the DNA is TGTGCCAGCAGCGAGGTTTATGATACGCAGTATTTT. It codes for CASSEVYDTQYF. This chain joins TRBV3-1 (or the pseudogene TRBV3-2) and TRBJ2-3; D uncertain. The CDR3 has 12 residues. V was shortened by 5 bases and J by 6 bases, with 9 bases between the two germline ends. CDR1 is LGHDT and CDR2 is YNNKEL in the germline V gene (reference sequence).